The 19 T cell receptor beta chains given below trace back to one sample, sequenced in a study of glioma-infiltrating T cells after dendritic cell vaccination. Time point described: after dendritic cell vaccination, including at tumor progression/relapse. Clones were sequenced by immunoSEQ multiplex PCR, and TCRdb holds only the in-frame ones, with some missing. This table holds approximately 50,000 clones, around 91% found once. The specimen comprised blood, sampled after dendritic cell vaccination. Receptors were obtained from a human donor with glioblastoma.

CDR3 nucleotides: TGTGCCACCAGCAGAGATTTGGAGGGTATATTTGCGGGCTACACCTTC. It encodes CATSRDLEGIFAGYTF. The chain links TRBV15 to TRBJ1-2; D is undetermined. Germline V gene sequence: CDR1 LNHNV, CDR2 YYDKDF (reference sequence). This CDR3 is built from 16 residues. V was shortened by 0 bases and J by 8 bases, with 19 bases between the two germline ends.

V and J are TRBV5-8 and TRBJ1-5; D is unclear. CDR1 and CDR2 (germline): SGHTS, YDEGEE. The V end was cut by 2 bases, the J end by 5 bases, with 11 bases between. This CDR3 is built from 14 residues. CDR3 nucleotides: TGTGCCAGCAGCTTCCGGGGAGTTGATCAGCCCCAGCATTTT. It yields the protein CASSFRGVDQPQHF.

The genes are TRBV5-4 and TRBJ2-4, with 8 bases identical to TRBD2. CDR1 and CDR2 from the germline V gene are SGHNT and YYREEE (reference sequence). CDR3 size: 18 residues. The V and J ends lost 4 bases and 2 bases, in that order; junction bases with no gene match: 14. For the CDR3, the DNA is TGTGCCAGCAGCACACGAGCGACTAGCGACGCGTCCAAAAACATTCAGTACTTC. As protein: CASSTRATSDASKNIQYF.

This clone has a single count. The rearrangement joins TRBV28 to TRBJ1-3; a possible D gene is TRBD1 (5 bases). Germline V lookup: CDR1 MDHEN, CDR2 SYDVKM. V lost 6 bases to trimming and J lost 0 bases, with 18 bases between them. The CDR3 has 17 amino acids. Written as DNA, the CDR3 is TGTGCCAGCAGCCGCTGGGGGGAGGGCCGCTCTGGAAACACCATATATTTT. Its protein is CASSRWGEGRSGNTIYF.

This chain joins TRBV7-2 and TRBJ2-1; D is possibly TRBD2 (7 bases). Germline lookup yields CDR1 SGHTA and CDR2 FQGNSA. This CDR3 has 15 amino acids. Deletions cut 5 bases from V and 7 bases from J, with 18 bases between. As DNA, the CDR3 is TGTGCCAGCAGCCTTCGGGGGGCCCTGAGGAATGAGCAGTTCTTC. It yields the protein CASSLRGALRNEQFF. Full variable domain (rest looked up from reference TRBV7-2 and TRBJ2-1): GAGVSQSPSNKVTEKGKDVELRCDPISGHTALYWYRQSLGQGLEFLIYFQGNSAPDKSGLPSDRFSAERTGGSVSTLTIQRTQQEDSAVYLCASSLRGALRNEQFFGPGTRLTVL.

The chain recombines TRBV2 with TRBJ1-6; 9 bases align to TRBD1. V was pared by 10 bases and J by 10 bases, with 5 bases of the junction left unmatched. The CDR3 sequence is 12 residues long. The germline V gene encodes CDR1 SNHLY and CDR2 FYNNEI. CDR3 in amino acids: CATGQGNSPLHF. The CDR3 DNA follows: TGTGCCACAGGACAGGGGAACTCACCCCTCCACTTT.

CDR3: CASSAHRGPYEQYF. The CDR3 DNA sequence: TGTGCCAGCAGTGCCCACAGGGGGCCCTACGAGCAGTACTTC. The genes are TRBV27 and TRBJ2-7; TRBD1 matches 9 bases. Germline CDR1 reads MNHEY; CDR2 reads SMNVEV (reference sequence). The CDR3 has 14 amino acids. Germline trimming cut 5 bases from V and 2 bases from J; bases unmatched to any gene: 4.

The rearrangement joins TRBV7-2 to TRBJ2-4, with 9 nucleotides matching TRBD2. J gave up 8 bases and V 5 bases, and 7 bases lay outside the gene matches. The CDR3 runs 14 residues. Germline V gene sequence: CDR1 SGHTA, CDR2 FQGNSA. CDR3 in amino acids: CASSALAGADIQYF. The CDR3 DNA follows: TGTGCCAGCAGCGCCTTAGCGGGAGCGGACATTCAGTACTTC.

This sequence joins TRBV12-5 and TRBJ2-7; D unresolved. V gave up 1 base and J gave up 4 bases, with 8 bases separating them. Germline values: CDR1 LGHNT, CDR2 FRNRAP. The CDR3 is made up of 13 amino acids. CDR3 nucleotide sequence: TGTGCTAGTGGTTTGGACTCGCCATACGAGCAGTACTTC. Amino acid sequence: CASGLDSPYEQYF. Drawing the rest from reference TRBV12-5 and TRBJ2-7, the complete variable domain is DARVTQTPRHKVTEMGQEVTMRCQPILGHNTVFWYRQTMMQGLELLAYFRNRAPLDDSGMPKDRFSAEMPDATLATLKIQPSEPRDSAVYFCASGLDSPYEQYFGPGTRLTVT.

The chain carries TRBV5-4 and TRBJ2-4, with 7 bases that match TRBD2. V lost 2 bases and J lost 1; bases outside the gene matches: 6. The CDR3 sequence is 16 residues long. Germline CDR1 reads SGHNT; CDR2 reads YYREEE (reference sequence). Here the CDR3 reads CASSLNGGGAKNIQYF. CDR3 nucleotides: TGTGCCAGCAGCTTAAATGGGGGAGGGGCCAAAAACATTCAGTACTTC.

The DNA for the CDR3 is TGTGCCACCAGCAGAGATATTGACAGAACGTCACCCCTCCACTTT. Translated, it gives CATSRDIDRTSPLHF. The chain is built from TRBV15 and TRBJ1-6; D possibly corresponds to TRBD1 (5 bases). The CDR3 loop spans 15 amino acids. Trimming cost V 0 bases and J 10 bases, with 13 bases left between them. CDR1 is LNHNV, CDR2 YYDKDF, per germline (reference sequence).

V gene TRBV7-8 combines with J gene TRBJ1-3, with a weak D call TRBD1 (5 bases). The CDR3 runs 14 residues. Trimming took 5 bases from V and 2 from J, leaving 10 bases between them. CDR1 and CDR2 from the germline V gene are SGHVS and FQNEAQ. CDR3 DNA sequence: TGTGCCAGCAGCCTGGGGGGGGCTGGAAACACCATATATTTT. Protein: CASSLGGAGNTIYF.

This clone was seen just once. The chain employs TRBV7-9 and TRBJ2-7, with TRBD1 identical over 7 bases. The length of the CDR3 is 15 residues. The germline V gene has CDR1 SEHNR and CDR2 FQNEAQ (reference sequence). The trim removed 4 bases at V and 0 bases at J, leaving 6 bases unmatched. The CDR3 here is CASSSTGQASYEQYF. For the CDR3, the DNA is TGTGCCAGCAGCTCCACCGGACAGGCCTCCTACGAGCAGTACTTC.

The V call is TRBV28, the J call TRBJ1-1; the D is unclear. Germline CDR1 is MDHEN and CDR2 is SYDVKM. The CDR3 is made up of 14 amino acids. V was trimmed by 7 bases and J by 6 bases, leaving 18 bases between them. The CDR3 region has the DNA TGTGCCAGCAAGCAAGTTCGTCTCCTGGCTGAAGCTTTCTTT. It codes for CASKQVRLLAEAFF.

The chain carries TRBV28 and TRBJ2-7; D is uncertain. The CDR3 covers 14 residues. V was cut by 2 bases and J by 6 bases, with 14 bases left in between. From germline, CDR1 is MDHEN and CDR2 SYDVKM. CDR3 residues: CASSLVSPSAEQYF. In DNA, the CDR3 is TGTGCCAGCAGTTTAGTTAGTCCCTCCGCCGAGCAGTACTTC.

The rearrangement uses TRBV19 and TRBJ2-4; 9 nucleotides align to TRBD1. Germline V CDR1 and CDR2: LNHDA, SQIVND (reference sequence). V shed 3 bases, J shed 6 bases, and the junction held 3 bases outside the gene matches. The CDR3 has 14 amino acids. The DNA of the CDR3 is TGTGCCAGTAGTATGGACAGGGGATCAAACATTCAGTACTTC. Translated, it gives CASSMDRGSNIQYF.

The rearrangement uses TRBV27 and TRBJ2-7; D is unclear. The V and J ends lost 5 bases and 7 bases respectively, with 12 bases between them. The CDR3 is 12 residues long. CDR1 and CDR2 (germline): MNHEY, SMNVEV (reference sequence). The DNA for the CDR3 is TGTGCCAGCAGTCTTGGCGGCGGAGAGCAGTACTTC. This encodes CASSLGGGEQYF.

The chain uses TRBV7-2 and TRBJ2-5; possibly TRBD1 for D (6 bases). Trimming pared 5 bases from V and 3 bases from J, leaving 19 bases between. The CDR3 sequence is 16 residues long. The V gene's germline CDR1 is SGHTA and CDR2 FQGNSA. In DNA, the CDR3 is TGTGCCAGCAGCATACCCCGAACAGGGTTAGAAGAGACCCAGTACTTC. This translates into CASSIPRTGLEETQYF.

J is TRBJ2-1 and V is TRBV4-1; no firm D call. Germline-derived CDR1 and CDR2 are MGHRA and YSYEKL. Trimming removed 0 bases from V and 14 bases from J, with 14 bases in between. CDR3 length: 13 amino acids. The CDR3 sequence: CASSQDLNRREFF. Written as DNA, the CDR3 is TGCGCCAGCAGCCAAGATCTGAACCGTCGAGAGTTCTTC.